Presented here are 27 T cell receptor beta chains from one specimen sequenced in a study of blood T cell repertoires in COVID-19. Only in-frame clones appear in the TCRdb table, and some are missing; sequencing was by immunoSEQ multiplex PCR. This repertoire shows some 150,000 clones, under 90% found once; its top ten account for 38%. What was sequenced was peripheral blood. The receptors stem from a human donor in a cohort sampled during active COVID-19.

V usage is TRBV7-2 and J usage is TRBJ1-1, with 8 bases identical to TRBD1. After removal of 7 bases from V and 7 bases from J, the junction contained 11 bases not matched to a gene. CDR3 length: 14 amino acids. The V gene's germline CDR1 is SGHTA and CDR2 FQGNSA. The CDR3 nucleotides read TGTGCCAGCACCCCGGGACAGGTGGCCCTTGAAGCTTTCTTT. It codes for CASTPGQVALEAFF.

This clone was recorded once. V gene TRBV7-6 combines with J gene TRBJ2-7; D is ambiguous. The V and J ends lost 0 bases and 2 bases respectively, with 5 bases between them. The germline CDR1 and CDR2 sequences are SGHVS and FNYEAQ. The CDR3 covers 13 residues. The CDR3 DNA sequence: TGTGCCAGCAGCTTAGCGGCAGCCTACGAGCAGTACTTC. It translates to CASSLAAAYEQYF.

This chain connects TRBV5-1 to TRBJ2-4; no reliable D call. Trimming cost V 0 bases and J 5 bases, with 6 bases left between them. Germline V gives CDR1 SGHRS, CDR2 YFSETQ. The CDR3 has 13 amino acids. As DNA, the CDR3 is TGCGCCAGCAGCTTGGCCGGAGAAAACATTCAGTACTTC. This translates into CASSLAGENIQYF.

V is TRBV5-1 and J is TRBJ2-1, with 9 bases fitting TRBD2. Germline V CDR1 and CDR2: SGHRS, YFSETQ. Losses at the gene ends were 2 bases for V and 6 bases for J; bases not matched to a gene: 6. CDR3 length: 15 residues. This CDR3 is CASSFERGVVNEQFF. The CDR3 DNA follows: TGCGCCAGCAGCTTTGAGCGGGGGGTTGTCAATGAGCAGTTCTTC.

This chain joins TRBV5-1 and TRBJ1-5; unclear D gene. The CDR3 totals 16 residues. V lost 0 bases to trimming and J lost 1 base, with 11 bases between them. Germline V gene lookup returns CDR1 SGHRS and CDR2 YFSETQ. The CDR3 spells CASSLGGLPSNQPQHF. CDR3 in DNA: TGCGCCAGCAGCTTGGGAGGGCTACCAAGCAATCAGCCCCAGCATTTT.

The chain couples TRBV30 to TRBJ1-1; D call uncertain. The CDR3 is 13 residues long. The V end lost 1 base, the J end lost 12 bases, and 18 bases lay between the germline ends. In germline, CDR1 is GTSNPN, CDR2 SVGIG (reference sequence). The chain's CDR3 is CAWSELGRQKTFF. DNA for the CDR3: TGTGCCTGGAGTGAGTTAGGCAGACAAAAAACTTTCTTT.

The CDR3 loop is CASSYMGQGPDTQYF. CDR3 bases: TGTGCCAGCAGTTATATGGGACAGGGGCCAGATACGCAGTATTTT. The chain carries TRBV6-6 and TRBJ2-3, with TRBD1 identical over 10 bases. This CDR3 is 15 amino acids long. Trimming took 3 bases from V and 4 from J; bases not matched to a gene: 4. In germline, CDR1 is MNHNY, CDR2 SVGAGI (reference sequence).

The chain couples TRBV5-8 to TRBJ2-7, with D possibly being TRBD2 (6 bases). V was shortened by 4 bases and J by 6 bases, with 20 bases between the two germline ends. The CDR3 spans 15 residues. Germline CDR1 and CDR2: SGHTS and YDEGEE. The chain's CDR3 is CASSGGWGRGSEQYF. CDR3 sequence (DNA): TGTGCCAGCAGCGGGGGGTGGGGCCGGGGCTCCGAGCAGTACTTC.

The V call is TRBV6-4, the J call TRBJ1-2, with D perhaps TRBD1 (5 bases). The CDR3 has 13 residues. From germline, CDR1 is MRHNA and CDR2 SNTAGT. V was shortened by 11 bases and J by 9 bases, with 22 bases between the two germline ends. CDR3 coding DNA: TGTGCCGCCCACCGGGGAGGGGACCCTAGCTACACCTTC. Protein: CAAHRGGDPSYTF.

V is TRBV15 and J is TRBJ2-3, with TRBD2 matching 15 bases. The ends lost 4 bases at V and 6 bases at J; junction bases unmatched: 8. In germline, CDR1 is LNHNV, CDR2 YYDKDF (reference sequence). The CDR3 covers 17 residues. The CDR3, as DNA: TGTGCCACCAGCATTCGGACTAGCGGGGGGGCGACCGATACGCAGTATTTT. Amino acid sequence: CATSIRTSGGATDTQYF. Supplemented by reference TRBV15 and TRBJ2-3, the full variable domain reads DAMVIQNPRYQVTQFGKPVTLSCSQTLNHNVMYWYQQKSSQAPKLLFHYYDKDFNNEADTPDNFQSRRPNTSFCFLDIRSPGLGDTAMYLCATSIRTSGGATDTQYFGPGTRLTVL.

V gene TRBV12-3 or TRBV12-4 combines with J gene TRBJ1-5; tentatively, D is TRBD1 (5 bases). The V end was cut by 5 bases, the J end by 7 bases, with 12 bases between. The CDR3 length is 13 residues. DNA of the CDR3: TGTGCCAGCAGTCCTCAGGGATACCAGCCCCAGCATTTT. Translation: CASSPQGYQPQHF.

This chain connects TRBV5-1 to TRBJ2-5; D remains ambiguous. Germline V gene lookup returns CDR1 SGHRS and CDR2 YFSETQ. The ends were cut back, 4 bases at V and 4 bases at J, with 14 bases in the middle. This CDR3 is built from 14 residues. The CDR3 bases are TGCGCCAGCAGCCCTGGAGAGTTTCGAGAGACCCAGTACTTC. Protein sequence: CASSPGEFRETQYF. The complete variable domain, with remaining parts taken from reference TRBV5-1 and TRBJ2-5, reads KAGVTQTPRYLIKTRGQQVTLSCSPISGHRSVSWYQQTPGQGLQFLFEYFSETQRNKGNFPGRFSGRQFSNSRSEMNVSTLELGDSALYLCASSPGEFRETQYFGPGTRLLVL.

This rearrangement joins TRBV2 to TRBJ1-6; 7 positions agree with TRBD1. Germline V gene lookup returns CDR1 SNHLY and CDR2 FYNNEI. V was clipped by 7 bases and J by 9 bases; unmatched bases: 3. The CDR3 is 12 residues long. CDR3 DNA: TGTGCCAGCACCGACAGGGCTTCACCCCTCCACTTT. Translation gives CASTDRASPLHF.

This chain links TRBV5-1 with TRBJ2-3; D might be TRBD1 (5 bases). Trimming took 0 bases from V and 4 from J, leaving 15 bases between them. The CDR3 sequence is 16 residues long. The V gene's germline CDR1 is SGHRS and CDR2 YFSETQ. The CDR3 DNA reads as TGCGCCAGCAGCTTGGTAGGGTCCCAGGGCGCAGATACGCAGTATTTT. Translating it yields CASSLVGSQGADTQYF.

V gene TRBV7-6 combines with J gene TRBJ2-1, with TRBD2 identical over 12 bases. This CDR3 contains 13 residues. CDR1 and CDR2 (germline): SGHVS, FNYEAQ. The ends lost 4 bases at V and 12 bases at J; junction bases unmatched: 4. The CDR3 DNA is TGTGCCAGCAGCTGGGCTAGCGGGGGGGGGCAGTTCTTC. Protein sequence: CASSWASGGGQFF.

The rearrangement joins TRBV7-9 to TRBJ1-1, with TRBD1 as a possible D gene (5 bases). V lost 3 bases to trimming and J lost 6 bases, with 11 bases between them. This CDR3 has 13 residues. Per the germline V gene, CDR1 is SEHNR and CDR2 is FQNEAQ (reference sequence). This CDR3 is CASSLRGGAEAFF. The CDR3 nucleotides are TGTGCCAGCAGCTTGCGGGGAGGGGCTGAAGCTTTCTTT.

The chain employs TRBV9 and TRBJ1-2; D might be TRBD1 (5 bases). This CDR3 region has 15 residues. Germline V gene sequence: CDR1 SGDLS, CDR2 YYNGEE. V lost 4 bases to trimming and J lost 0 bases, with 13 bases between them. In DNA form, the CDR3 reads TGTGCCAGCAGCACGGGTTCGACAGCTAACTATGGCTACACCTTC. Protein product: CASSTGSTANYGYTF.

The chain has TRBV6-1 and TRBJ1-2, with 11 bases identical to TRBD1. This CDR3 has 17 residues. V dropped 4 bases and J dropped 2; count of bases not matched to a gene: 9. CDR1 and CDR2 (germline): MNHNS, SASEGT. In DNA form, the CDR3 reads TGTGCCAGCAGTGGCTTGGGACAGGGGGTTGCCAACTATGGCTACACCTTC. Protein product: CASSGLGQGVANYGYTF.

The gene calls are TRBV9 and TRBJ2-1, with a weak D call TRBD2 (5 bases). Looked up from germline, CDR1 is SGDLS and CDR2 is YYNGEE. This CDR3 has 11 residues. With 7 bases removed from V and 8 bases from J, the gap between germline ends came to 10 bases. The CDR3: CASGVEDEQFF. CDR3 sequence (DNA): TGTGCCAGCGGGGTGGAGGATGAGCAGTTCTTC. The full variable domain, its missing parts supplied by reference TRBV9 and TRBJ2-1, is DSGVTQTPKHLITATGQRVTLRCSPRSGDLSVYWYQQSLDQGLQFLIQYYNGEERAKGNILERFSAQQFPDLHSELNLSSLELGDSALYFCASGVEDEQFFGPGTRLTVL.

The chain has TRBV9 and TRBJ2-2; D unresolved. This CDR3 contains 15 residues. V was cut by 1 base and J by 0 bases, with 7 bases left in between. Germline CDR1 SGDLS, CDR2 YYNGEE. In nucleotides, the CDR3 is TGTGCCAGCAGCGTATGGCAGTCGAACACCGGGGAGCTGTTTTTT. It encodes CASSVWQSNTGELFF.

The sample holds a few counts of this clone. The V gene is TRBV30, the J gene TRBJ1-5, with a tentative D call TRBD1 (5 bases). CDR3 length equals 14 residues. V lost 2 bases, J lost 7 bases, and 15 bases lay in between. CDR1 is GTSNPN and CDR2 is SVGIG in the germline V gene (reference sequence). CDR3 in amino acids: CAWSLGALGQPQHF. Here the CDR3 DNA reads TGTGCCTGGAGTTTAGGGGCCCTCGGGCAGCCCCAGCATTTT. The full variable domain, its missing parts supplied by reference TRBV30 and TRBJ1-5, is SQTIHQWPATLVQPVGSPLSLECTVEGTSNPNLYWYRQAAGRGLQLLFYSVGIGQISSEVPQNLSASRPQDRQFILSSKKLLLSDSGFYLCAWSLGALGQPQHFGDGTRLSIL.

The CDR3 region has the DNA TGTGCCAGCAGCTTAGCATCCGGAGCCGAGGGTGGCTACACCTTC. Translation gives CASSLASGAEGGYTF. The J gene is TRBJ1-2, the V gene TRBV7-6; D gene ambiguous. Germline loops: CDR1 SGHVS, CDR2 FNYEAQ. Between the trimmed V and J ends, which lost 0 bases and 7 bases, there was a span of 15 bases. The CDR3 consists of 15 residues.

The chain is built from TRBV18 and TRBJ1-4; 7 positions match TRBD1. V lost 5 bases to trimming and J lost 7 bases; unmatched junction nucleotides: 1. The CDR3 spans 12 residues. The germline V gene has CDR1 KGHSH and CDR2 LQKENI. The CDR3 DNA is TGTGCCAGCTCAGACAGGGCTGAAAAACTGTTTTTT. Translating it yields CASSDRAEKLFF.

This chain links TRBV5-1 with TRBJ2-1; 8 bases are a match to TRBD1. This CDR3 region has 15 residues. The V segment lost 4 bases and the J segment 12 bases; nucleotides outside the gene matches: 15. From germline, CDR1 is SGHRS and CDR2 YFSETQ. The CDR3 DNA is TGCGCCAGCAGCCTCCAGACAGGGGCCCAACAAGCGCAGTTCTTC. Translating gives CASSLQTGAQQAQFF.

This chain connects TRBV4-3 to TRBJ2-3, with 11 bases matching TRBD1. Per the germline V gene, CDR1 is LGHNA and CDR2 is YSLEER. This CDR3 has 16 amino acids. Trimming took 4 bases from V and 6 from J; bases not matched to a gene: 9. Here the CDR3 DNA reads TGCGCCAGCAGCCCGAGACCGGGACAGGGGGTCGATACGCAGTATTTT. Amino acids: CASSPRPGQGVDTQYF.

The V and J genes are TRBV15 and TRBJ1-5; D is uncertain. V shed 1 base and J shed 2 bases, with 6 bases lying between them. The CDR3 runs to 14 residues. Looked up from germline, CDR1 is LNHNV and CDR2 is YYDKDF (reference sequence). The CDR3 DNA reads TGTGCCACCAGCAGAGTGGGCGGCAATCAGCCCCAGCATTTT. Translating it yields CATSRVGGNQPQHF.

V gene TRBV27 combines with J gene TRBJ1-3; possibly TRBD1 for D (6 bases). The CDR3 is 17 residues long. Germline CDR1 MNHEY, CDR2 SMNVEV (reference sequence). Trimming left V 5 bases short and J 2 bases short, with 19 bases between. The CDR3 here is CASSPRPTGFPGNTIYF. In nucleotides, the CDR3 is TGTGCCAGCAGTCCCCGGCCTACAGGGTTTCCTGGAAACACCATATATTTT.